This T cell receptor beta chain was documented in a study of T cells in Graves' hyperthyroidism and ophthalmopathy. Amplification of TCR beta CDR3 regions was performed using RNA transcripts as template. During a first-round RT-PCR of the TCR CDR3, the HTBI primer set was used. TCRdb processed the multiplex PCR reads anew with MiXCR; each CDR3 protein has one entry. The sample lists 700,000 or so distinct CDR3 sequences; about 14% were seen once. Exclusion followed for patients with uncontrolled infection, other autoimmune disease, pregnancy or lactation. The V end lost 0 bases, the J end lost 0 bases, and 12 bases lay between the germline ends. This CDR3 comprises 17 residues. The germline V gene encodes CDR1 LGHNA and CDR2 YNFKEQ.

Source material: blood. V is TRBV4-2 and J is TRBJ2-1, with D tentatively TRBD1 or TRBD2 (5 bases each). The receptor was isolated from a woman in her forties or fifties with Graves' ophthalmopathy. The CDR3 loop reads CASSQEGVQSSYNEQFF. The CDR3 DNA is TGTGCCAGCAGCCAAGAGGGGGTACAGAGCTCCTACAATGAGCAGTTCTTC.